These T cell receptor beta chains were read from a single sample in a study of cytomegalovirus exposure and HLA in healthy donors. Libraries were prepared by immunoSEQ multiplex PCR; TCRdb keeps only in-frame clonotypes and omits some of them. The repertoire includes over 65,000 clones, around 79% of them detected once, and 13% sits in the top ten. Input material: PBMCs. Receptor source: a human donor in good health. Each CDR3 is given with its conserved first and last residue. Each record gives: V gene, clone size, CDR3 protein. Clone sizes are given selectively: once, few, many, or a class where the clone is expanded.

v_gene: TRBV30
abundance: .
CDR3aa: CAWQAGVSQPQHF

v_gene: TRBV6-1
abundance: .
CDR3aa: CASSRAEDGGNTIYF

v_gene: TRBV16
abundance: many
CDR3aa: CASSQWGSPSGGPSSYNEQFF

v_gene: TRBV7-9
abundance: .
CDR3aa: CASSEGANYGYTF

v_gene: TRBV7-2
abundance: .
CDR3aa: CASSPVGTANTGELFF

v_gene: TRBV5-4
abundance: once
CDR3aa: CASSLGTRARTDTQYF

v_gene: TRBV11-2
abundance: .
CDR3aa: CASSYSTDTQYF

v_gene: TRBV2
abundance: many
CDR3aa: CASSAQDRAFF

v_gene: TRBV5-6
abundance: .
CDR3aa: CASSSMGGLAGGYDIQYF

v_gene: TRBV27
abundance: .
CDR3aa: CASSLKPGGYGYTF

v_gene: TRBV5-1
abundance: .
CDR3aa: CASSLEAGGQPQHF

v_gene: TRBV5-1
abundance: .
CDR3aa: CASSFRSGVSNEQYF

v_gene: TRBV7-2
abundance: .
CDR3aa: CASSPDRASGNTIYF

v_gene: TRBV14
abundance: .
CDR3aa: CASSQGGRTRDSPLHF

v_gene: TRBV13
abundance: .
CDR3aa: CASSPLAGEDTQYF

v_gene: TRBV18
abundance: .
CDR3aa: CASSPSENQPQHF

v_gene: TRBV7-8
abundance: .
CDR3aa: CASSLYGELFF

v_gene: TRBV5-4
abundance: .
CDR3aa: CASSWGTSYNEQFF

v_gene: TRBV10-2
abundance: .
CDR3aa: CASSAHLYEQYF

v_gene: TRBV5-8
abundance: .
CDR3aa: CASSVGTGSGNTIYF

v_gene: TRBV6-5
abundance: .
CDR3aa: CASSYLPGNTIYF

v_gene: TRBV5-1
abundance: .
CDR3aa: CASSLDVGARETQYF

v_gene: TRBV12-2
abundance: .
CDR3aa: CASRCTSGGAGRETQYF

v_gene: TRBV5-4
abundance: .
CDR3aa: CASSPDRGYGYTF

v_gene: TRBV5-1
abundance: .
CDR3aa: CASSLGQGGRNEQFF

v_gene: TRBV7-2
abundance: .
CDR3aa: CASATGGMTEAFF

v_gene: TRBV19
abundance: .
CDR3aa: CASSIEASGGARNEQFF

v_gene: TRBV5-6
abundance: few
CDR3aa: CASSLDSGGTGYTGELFF

v_gene: TRBV5-1
abundance: .
CDR3aa: CASSTGLAGESDTQYF

v_gene: TRBV7-9
abundance: .
CDR3aa: CASSLGLAPSTDTQYF

v_gene: TRBV6-5
abundance: .
CDR3aa: CASSYSTAEDYGYTF

v_gene: TRBV19
abundance: .
CDR3aa: CASSMSRVSEAFF

v_gene: TRBV27
abundance: .
CDR3aa: CASSLRPGNEQYF

v_gene: TRBV5-6
abundance: .
CDR3aa: CASSLQGAYGYTF

v_gene: TRBV6-4
abundance: few
CDR3aa: CASSESGGADTQYF

v_gene: TRBV5-6
abundance: .
CDR3aa: CASSRTVRGYTF

v_gene: TRBV5-6
abundance: few
CDR3aa: CASSLILDRPEAFF